Sequencing of this T cell receptor (beta chain) was carried out in a study of CXCR3-negative and CXCR3-positive naive CD8 T cells. UMI-labeled TRB cDNA libraries were prepared by 5' RACE. From its re-call of the 5' RACE reads, TCRdb lists each CDR3 protein once, without DNA. The sample data list fewer than 10,000 distinct CDR3 sequences. The CDR3 extends over 17 amino acids. The germline gives CDR1 MNHEY, CDR2 SVGEGT. This clonotype originated in a human donor in good health. Some clones in this sample may be carry-over from other donors' samples. This chain joins TRBV6-2 or TRBV6-3 and TRBJ2-5; TCRdb names TRBD1, which stays unverified in the absence of DNA. The sequencing sample was made of naive CXCR3- CD8+ T cells from blood. Subset: CD45RO-CCR7+CD27+CD95- naive CD8+ T cells lacking CXCR3 (TNR3-). CDR3: CASSYSAPGTLRQTQYF.